The TCR beta chain under discussion was sequenced for a study of a mutant IDH1 vaccine in newly diagnosed glioma. Only in-frame clones appear in the TCRdb table, and some are missing; sequencing was by immunoSEQ multiplex PCR. The sample consists of tens of thousands of clones, roughly nine tenths of them appearing once. A note on this clone: Its antigen is undetermined.

This CDR3 contains 15 residues. From germline, CDR1 is LNHDA and CDR2 SQIVND (reference sequence). The ends were cut back, 3 bases at V and 5 bases at J, with 16 bases in the middle. Study-level results: Seemingly, top peripheral T cell clonotype changes bore no relation to pseudoprogression.

Stated time point: week 35, safety follow-up. Every vaccine dose comprised 300 ug of mutant IDH1 20-mer peptide plus topical imiquimod. This specimen was PBMCs, taken from a glioma patient whose treatment included an IDH1 peptide vaccine. The chain links TRBV19 to TRBJ2-5, with no clear D. The source of this sequence is a man aged 40-49 years with glioma. DNA of the CDR3: TGTGCCAGTAGTATCGACTTACAGCGATGGGAGACCCAGTACTTC. Translation gives CASSIDLQRWETQYF.